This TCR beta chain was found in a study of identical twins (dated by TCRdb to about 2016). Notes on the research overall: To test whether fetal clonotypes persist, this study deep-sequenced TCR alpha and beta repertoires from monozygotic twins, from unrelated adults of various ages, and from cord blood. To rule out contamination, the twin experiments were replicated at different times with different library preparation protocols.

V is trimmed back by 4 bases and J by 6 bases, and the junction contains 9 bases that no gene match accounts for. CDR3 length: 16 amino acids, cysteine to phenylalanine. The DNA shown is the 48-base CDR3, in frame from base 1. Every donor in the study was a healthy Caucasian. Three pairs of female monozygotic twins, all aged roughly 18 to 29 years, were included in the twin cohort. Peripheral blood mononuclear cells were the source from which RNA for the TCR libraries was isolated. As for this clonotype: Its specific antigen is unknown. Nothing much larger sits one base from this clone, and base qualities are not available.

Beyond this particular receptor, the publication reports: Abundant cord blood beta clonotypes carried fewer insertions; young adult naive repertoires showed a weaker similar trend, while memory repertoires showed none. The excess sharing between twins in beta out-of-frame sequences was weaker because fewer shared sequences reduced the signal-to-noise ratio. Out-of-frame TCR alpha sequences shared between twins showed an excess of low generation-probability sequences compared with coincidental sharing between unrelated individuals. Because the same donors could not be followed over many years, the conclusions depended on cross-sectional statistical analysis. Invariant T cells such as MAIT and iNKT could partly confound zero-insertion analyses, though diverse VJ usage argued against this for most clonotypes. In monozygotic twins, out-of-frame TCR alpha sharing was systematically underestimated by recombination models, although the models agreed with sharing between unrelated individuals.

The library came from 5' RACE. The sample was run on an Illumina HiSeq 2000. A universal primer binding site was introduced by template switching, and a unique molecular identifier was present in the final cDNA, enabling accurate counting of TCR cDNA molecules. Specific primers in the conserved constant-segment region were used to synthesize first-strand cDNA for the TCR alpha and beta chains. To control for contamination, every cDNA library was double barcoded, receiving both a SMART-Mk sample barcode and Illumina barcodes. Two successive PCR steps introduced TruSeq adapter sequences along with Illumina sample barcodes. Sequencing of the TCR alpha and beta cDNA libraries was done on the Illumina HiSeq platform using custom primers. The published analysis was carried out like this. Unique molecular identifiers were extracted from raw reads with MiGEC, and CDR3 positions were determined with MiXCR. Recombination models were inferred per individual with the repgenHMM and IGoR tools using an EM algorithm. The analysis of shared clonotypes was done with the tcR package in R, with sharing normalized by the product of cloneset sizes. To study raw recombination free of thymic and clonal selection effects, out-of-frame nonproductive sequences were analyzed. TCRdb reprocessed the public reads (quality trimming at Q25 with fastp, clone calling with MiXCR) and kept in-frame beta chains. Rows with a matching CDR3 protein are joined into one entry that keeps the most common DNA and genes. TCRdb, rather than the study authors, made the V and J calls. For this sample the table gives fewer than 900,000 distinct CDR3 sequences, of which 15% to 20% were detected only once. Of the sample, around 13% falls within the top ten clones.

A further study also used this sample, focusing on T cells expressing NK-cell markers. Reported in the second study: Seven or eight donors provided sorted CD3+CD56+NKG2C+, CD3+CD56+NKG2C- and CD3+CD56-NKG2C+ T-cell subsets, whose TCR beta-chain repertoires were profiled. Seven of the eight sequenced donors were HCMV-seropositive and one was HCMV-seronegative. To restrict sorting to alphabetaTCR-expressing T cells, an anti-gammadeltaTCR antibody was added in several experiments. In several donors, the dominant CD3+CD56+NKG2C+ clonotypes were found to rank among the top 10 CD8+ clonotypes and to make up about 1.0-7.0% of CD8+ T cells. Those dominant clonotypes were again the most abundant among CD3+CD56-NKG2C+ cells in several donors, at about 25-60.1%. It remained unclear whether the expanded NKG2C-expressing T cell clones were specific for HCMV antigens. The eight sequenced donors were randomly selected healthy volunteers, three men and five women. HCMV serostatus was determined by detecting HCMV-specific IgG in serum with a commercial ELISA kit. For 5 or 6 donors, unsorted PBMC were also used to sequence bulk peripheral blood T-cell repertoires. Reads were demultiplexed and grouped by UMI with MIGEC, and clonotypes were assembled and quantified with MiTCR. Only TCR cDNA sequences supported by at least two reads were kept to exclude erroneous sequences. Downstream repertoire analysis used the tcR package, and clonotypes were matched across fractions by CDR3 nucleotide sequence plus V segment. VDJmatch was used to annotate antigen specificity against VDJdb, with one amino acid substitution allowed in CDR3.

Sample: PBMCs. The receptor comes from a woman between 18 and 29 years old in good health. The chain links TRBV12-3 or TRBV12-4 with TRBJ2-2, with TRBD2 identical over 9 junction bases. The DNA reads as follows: TGTGCCAGCAGTTCCCGACTAGCGGTAGGAGCCGGGGAGCTGTTTTTT. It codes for CASSSRLAVGAGELFF.